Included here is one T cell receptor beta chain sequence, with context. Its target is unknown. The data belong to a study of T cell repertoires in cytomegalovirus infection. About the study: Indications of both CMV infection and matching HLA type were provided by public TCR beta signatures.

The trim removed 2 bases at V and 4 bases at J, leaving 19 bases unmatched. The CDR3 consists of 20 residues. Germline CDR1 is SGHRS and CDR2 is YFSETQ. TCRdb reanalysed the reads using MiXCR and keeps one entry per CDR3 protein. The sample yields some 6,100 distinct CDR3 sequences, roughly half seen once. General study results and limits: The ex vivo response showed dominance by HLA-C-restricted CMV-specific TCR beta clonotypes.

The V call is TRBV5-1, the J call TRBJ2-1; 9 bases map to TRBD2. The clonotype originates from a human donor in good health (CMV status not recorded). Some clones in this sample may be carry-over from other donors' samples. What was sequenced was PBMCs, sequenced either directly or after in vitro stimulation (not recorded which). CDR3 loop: CASSFDLAGRERVWYNEQFF. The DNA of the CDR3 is TGCGCCAGCAGCTTCGATCTAGCGGGACGCGAAAGAGTCTGGTACAATGAGCAGTTCTTC.